This TCR beta chain derives from a study of regulatory T cells in long-lasting Graves disease. The CDR3 runs 15 residues. J gave up 0 bases and V 5 bases, and 6 bases lay outside the gene matches. Time point denoted: newly diagnosed GD, antithyroid drugs for less than 3 months. Generation of the TCR library employed RNA extracted from PBMCs. Roughly 8.2 milliliters of peripheral blood were drawn into EDTA tubes. Combining iRepertoire HTBI primers with Arm-PCR of CDR3 regions, the authors built TCR beta libraries. From the multiplex PCR reads, TCRdb called clonotypes with MiXCR, one entry per CDR3 protein. This table holds 370,000 or so distinct CDR3 sequences, roughly 16% found once. These data were also reused for a study on T cells in Graves' hyperthyroidism and ophthalmopathy.

V usage is TRBV12-3 or TRBV12-4 and J usage is TRBJ2-7; TRBD2 matches 8 bases. The receptor was isolated from a young woman with Graves disease. The sample was peripheral blood mononuclear cells (PBMCs), taken at new diagnosis, from a patient treated with antithyroid drugs. DNA for the CDR3: TGTGCCAGCAGTCCTAGCGGGCGACACTCCTACGAGCAGTACTTC. It yields the protein CASSPSGRHSYEQYF.